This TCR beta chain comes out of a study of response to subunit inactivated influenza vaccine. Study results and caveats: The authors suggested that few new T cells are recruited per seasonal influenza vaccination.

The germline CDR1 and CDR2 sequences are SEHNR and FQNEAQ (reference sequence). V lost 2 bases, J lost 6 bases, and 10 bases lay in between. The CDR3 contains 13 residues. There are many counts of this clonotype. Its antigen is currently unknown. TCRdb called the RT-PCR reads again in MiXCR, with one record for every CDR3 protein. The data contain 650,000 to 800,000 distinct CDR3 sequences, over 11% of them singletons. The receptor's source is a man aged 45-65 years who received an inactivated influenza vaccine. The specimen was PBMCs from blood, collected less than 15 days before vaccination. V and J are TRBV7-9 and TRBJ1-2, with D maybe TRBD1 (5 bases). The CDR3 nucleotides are TGTGCCAGCAGCTTAATGGGGCGACATGGCTACACCTTC. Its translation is CASSLMGRHGYTF.